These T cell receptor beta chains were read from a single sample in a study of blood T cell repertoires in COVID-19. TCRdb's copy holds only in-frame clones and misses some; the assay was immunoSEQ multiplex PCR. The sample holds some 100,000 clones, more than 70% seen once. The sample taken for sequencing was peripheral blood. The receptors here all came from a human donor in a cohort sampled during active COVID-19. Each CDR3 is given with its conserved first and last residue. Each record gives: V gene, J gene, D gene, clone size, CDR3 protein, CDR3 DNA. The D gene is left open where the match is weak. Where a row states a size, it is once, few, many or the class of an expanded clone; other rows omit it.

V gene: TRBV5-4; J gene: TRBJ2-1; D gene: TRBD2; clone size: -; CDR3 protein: CASTELAGGQNFYNEQFF; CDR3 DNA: TGTGCCAGCACCGAACTAGCGGGGGGCCAAAATTTCTACAATGAGCAGTTCTTC
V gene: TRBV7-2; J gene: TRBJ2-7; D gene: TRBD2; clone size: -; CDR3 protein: CASSSVSAGKNEQYF; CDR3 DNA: TGTGCCAGCAGCTCAGTTTCAGCGGGAAAAAACGAGCAGTACTTC
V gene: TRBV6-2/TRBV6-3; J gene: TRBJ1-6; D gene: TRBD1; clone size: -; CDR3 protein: CASSLTGSNSPLHF; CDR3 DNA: TGTGCCAGCAGTTTGACAGGGTCCAATTCACCCCTCCACTTT
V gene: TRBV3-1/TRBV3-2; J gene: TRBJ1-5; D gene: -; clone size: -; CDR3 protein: CASSQDPGATNQPQHF; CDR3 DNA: TGTGCCAGCAGCCAAGATCCAGGGGCAACTAATCAGCCCCAGCATTTT
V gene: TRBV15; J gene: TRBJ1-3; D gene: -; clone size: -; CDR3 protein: CATSSIQGPRSGNTIYF; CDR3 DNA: TGTGCCACCAGCAGTATACAGGGCCCCCGCTCTGGAAACACCATATATTTT
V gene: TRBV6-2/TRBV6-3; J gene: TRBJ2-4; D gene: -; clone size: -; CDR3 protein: CASSSLVLAKNIQYF; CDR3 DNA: TGTGCCAGCAGTTCCCTTGTATTAGCCAAAAACATTCAGTACTTC
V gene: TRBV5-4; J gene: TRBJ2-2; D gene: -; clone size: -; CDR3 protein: CASSYDPVWADTGELFF; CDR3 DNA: TGTGCCAGCAGTTACGATCCAGTGTGGGCCGACACCGGGGAGCTGTTTTTT
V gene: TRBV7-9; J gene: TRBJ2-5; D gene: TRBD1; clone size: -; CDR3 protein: CASSLRTGKETQYF; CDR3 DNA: TGTGCCAGCAGCCTCCGGACAGGGAAAGAGACCCAGTACTTC
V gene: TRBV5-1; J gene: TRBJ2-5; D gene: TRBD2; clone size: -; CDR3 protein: CASRQASGGAWETQYF; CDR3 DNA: TGCGCCAGCAGACAAGCTAGCGGGGGGGCCTGGGAGACCCAGTACTTC
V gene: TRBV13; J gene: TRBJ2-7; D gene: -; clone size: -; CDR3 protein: CASSFGRDYEQYF; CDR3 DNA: TGTGCCAGCAGCTTCGGCAGGGACTACGAGCAGTACTTC
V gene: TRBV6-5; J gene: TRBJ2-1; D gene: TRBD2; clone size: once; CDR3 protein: CASTRSGSYNEQFF; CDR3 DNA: TGTGCCAGCACTCGGAGCGGGAGCTACAATGAGCAGTTCTTC
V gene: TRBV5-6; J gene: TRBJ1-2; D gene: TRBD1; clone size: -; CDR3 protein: CASSSTGVIGGYTF; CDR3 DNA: TGTGCCAGCAGCTCGACAGGGGTGATTGGGGGCTACACCTTC
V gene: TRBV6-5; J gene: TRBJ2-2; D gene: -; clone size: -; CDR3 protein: CASSYEGSDTGELFF; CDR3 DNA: TGTGCCAGCAGTTACGAGGGATCGGACACCGGGGAGCTGTTTTTT
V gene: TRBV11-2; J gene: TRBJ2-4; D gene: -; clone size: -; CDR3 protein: CASRSGDIQYF; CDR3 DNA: TGTGCCAGCAGGTCAGGGGACATTCAGTACTTC
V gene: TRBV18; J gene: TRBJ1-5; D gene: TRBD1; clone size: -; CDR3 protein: CASSRGTGGIEQPQHF; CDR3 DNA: TGTGCCAGCTCACGCGGGACAGGGGGAATCGAACAGCCCCAGCATTTT
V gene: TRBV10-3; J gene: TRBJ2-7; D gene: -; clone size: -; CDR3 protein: CAISDWWEDSYEQYF; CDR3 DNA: TGTGCCATCAGTGATTGGTGGGAGGACTCCTACGAGCAGTACTTC
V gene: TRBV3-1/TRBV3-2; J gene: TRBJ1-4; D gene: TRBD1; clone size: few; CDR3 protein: CASRRGQGAVEKLFF; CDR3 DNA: TGTGCCAGCAGGCGGGGACAGGGGGCAGTTGAAAAACTGTTTTTT
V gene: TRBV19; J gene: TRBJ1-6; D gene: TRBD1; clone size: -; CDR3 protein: CASSSAGQVNNSPLHF; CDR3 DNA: TGTGCCAGTAGTAGCGCTGGACAGGTGAATAATTCACCCCTCCACTTT
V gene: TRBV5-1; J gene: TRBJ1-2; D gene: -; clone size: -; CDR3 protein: CASSLVGESYGYTF; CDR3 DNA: TGCGCCAGCAGCTTGGTAGGAGAAAGTTATGGCTACACCTTC
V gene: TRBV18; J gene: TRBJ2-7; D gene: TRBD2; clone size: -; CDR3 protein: CASSKGSTSVTYEQYF; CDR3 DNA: TGTGCCAGCTCAAAAGGTTCGACTAGCGTAACCTACGAGCAGTACTTC
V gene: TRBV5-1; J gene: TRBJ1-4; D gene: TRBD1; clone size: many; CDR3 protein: CASSSQGSVEKLFF; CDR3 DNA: TGCGCCAGCAGCTCACAGGGGTCGGTTGAAAAACTGTTTTTT
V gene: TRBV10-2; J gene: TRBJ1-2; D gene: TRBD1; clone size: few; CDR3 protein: CASGGQGYGYTF; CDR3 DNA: TGCGCCAGCGGAGGACAGGGGTATGGCTACACCTTC
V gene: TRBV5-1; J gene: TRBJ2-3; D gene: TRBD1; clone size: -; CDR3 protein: CASSPGTGSTDTQYF; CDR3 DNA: TGCGCCAGCAGCCCGGGGACAGGGAGCACAGATACGCAGTATTTT
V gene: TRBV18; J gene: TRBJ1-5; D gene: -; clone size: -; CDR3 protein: CASSPIGDSNQPQHF; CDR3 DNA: TGTGCCAGCTCACCAATAGGGGATAGCAATCAGCCCCAGCATTTT
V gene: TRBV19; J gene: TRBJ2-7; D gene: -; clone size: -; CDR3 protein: CASSRQTTYEQYF; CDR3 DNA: TGTGCCAGTAGCCGGCAGACTACCTACGAGCAGTACTTC
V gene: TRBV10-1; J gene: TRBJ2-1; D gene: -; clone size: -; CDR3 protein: CASSESRRSDYNEQFF; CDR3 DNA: TGCGCCAGCAGTGAGTCCCGGAGGTCGGACTACAATGAGCAGTTCTTC
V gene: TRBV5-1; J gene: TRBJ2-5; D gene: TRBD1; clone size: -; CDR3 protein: CASSVDRGQETQYF; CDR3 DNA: TGCGCCAGCAGCGTGGACAGGGGCCAAGAGACCCAGTACTTC
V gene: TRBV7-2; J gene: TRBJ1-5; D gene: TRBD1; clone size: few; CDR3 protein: CASSSGQDNSNQPQHF; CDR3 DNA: TGTGCCAGCAGTTCCGGACAGGACAATAGCAATCAGCCCCAGCATTTT
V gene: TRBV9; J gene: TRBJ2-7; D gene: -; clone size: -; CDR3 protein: CASSRDWSYEQYF; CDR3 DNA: TGTGCCAGCAGCCGGGACTGGAGCTACGAGCAGTACTTC
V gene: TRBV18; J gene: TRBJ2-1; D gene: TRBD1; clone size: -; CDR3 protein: CASALGQHNEQFF; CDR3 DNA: TGTGCCAGTGCGTTGGGACAGCACAATGAGCAGTTCTTC
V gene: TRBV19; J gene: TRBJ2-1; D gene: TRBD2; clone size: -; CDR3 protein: CASSLRAGETYNEQFF; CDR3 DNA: TGTGCCAGTAGTCTGCGAGCGGGAGAGACGTACAATGAGCAGTTCTTC
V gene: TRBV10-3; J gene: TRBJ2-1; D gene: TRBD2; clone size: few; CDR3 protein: CATYSGGEGYNEQFF; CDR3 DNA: TGTGCCACCTATAGCGGGGGGGAGGGTTACAATGAGCAGTTCTTC
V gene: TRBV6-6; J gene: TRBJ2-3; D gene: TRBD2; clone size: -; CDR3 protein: CASSYGVAGDRDTQYF; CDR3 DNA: TGTGCCAGCAGTTACGGTGTAGCGGGTGATAGAGATACGCAGTATTTT
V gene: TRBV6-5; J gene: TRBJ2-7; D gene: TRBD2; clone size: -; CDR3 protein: CASSYSRTSGGYEQYF; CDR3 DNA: TGTGCCAGCAGTTACTCGCGGACTAGCGGGGGCTACGAGCAGTACTTC
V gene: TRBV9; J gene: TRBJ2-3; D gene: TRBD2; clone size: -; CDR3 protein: CASRPSGSGKGTQYF; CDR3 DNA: TGTGCCAGCAGGCCCTCTGGTAGCGGGAAAGGTACGCAGTATTTT
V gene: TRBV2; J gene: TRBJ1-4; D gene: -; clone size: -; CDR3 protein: CASSAGTGGFEKLFF; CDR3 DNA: TGTGCCAGCAGTGCCGGGACGGGGGGGTTTGAAAAACTGTTTTTT
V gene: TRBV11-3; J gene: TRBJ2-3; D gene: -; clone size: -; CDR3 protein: CASSLAGASDTQYF; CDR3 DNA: TGTGCCAGCAGCTTAGCTGGGGCCTCAGATACGCAGTATTTT